These T cell receptor beta chains were read from a single sample in a study of control samples from healthy donors and cancer patients. Profiled with immunoSEQ multiplex PCR; TCRdb holds only in-frame clones, not every one. The sample has about 140,000 clones, 85% to 95% seen once. The material sequenced was blood. All receptors derive from a man aged 40-49 years in good health. Both conserved end residues are part of each CDR3. The D gene is left open where the match is weak. Not every row has a clone size; where given, it reads once, few, many or a size class.

size: NA; J: TRBJ2-1; D: TRBD1; V: TRBV9; DNA: TGTGCCAGCAGCGGAGAGCAACAGGGGACCTACAATGAGCAGTTCTTC; CDR3: CASSGEQQGTYNEQFF
size: once; J: TRBJ2-3; D: NA; V: TRBV7-9; DNA: TGTGCCAGCAGCTTAGAACAGGGCATCGATACGCAGTATTTT; CDR3: CASSLEQGIDTQYF
size: NA; J: TRBJ2-7; D: NA; V: TRBV9; DNA: TGTGCCAGCAGCGTAGTAGAGTCCCCAACCGAGCAGTACTTC; CDR3: CASSVVESPTEQYF
size: NA; J: TRBJ2-7; D: NA; V: TRBV6-5; DNA: TGTGCCAGCAGGCCAAGGGGCACCTACGAGCAGTACTTC; CDR3: CASRPRGTYEQYF
size: NA; J: TRBJ2-1; D: TRBD1; V: TRBV18; DNA: TGTGCCAGCTCAGTGGGACAGGGGGTGAATGAGCAGTTCTTC; CDR3: CASSVGQGVNEQFF
size: NA; J: TRBJ2-7; D: TRBD1; V: TRBV28; DNA: TGTGCCAGCAGTTATCCGGGACAGGACTACGAGCAGTACTTC; CDR3: CASSYPGQDYEQYF
size: NA; J: TRBJ2-1; D: NA; V: TRBV11-2; DNA: TGTGCCAGCAGCTTAGGGACAGACTGGGGGCAGTTCTTC; CDR3: CASSLGTDWGQFF
size: once; J: TRBJ2-3; D: NA; V: TRBV6-1; DNA: TGTGCCAGCAGTGAATCGGTGGGAGGCACAGATACGCAGTATTTT; CDR3: CASSESVGGTDTQYF
size: NA; J: TRBJ2-3; D: TRBD2; V: TRBV13; DNA: TGTGCCAGCGCCTTTCTAGCGGGAGGAGATACGCAGTATTTT; CDR3: CASAFLAGGDTQYF
size: NA; J: TRBJ2-3; D: TRBD2; V: TRBV30; DNA: TGTGCCTGGAGTTTTGGACTAGCGGCCCCCACAGATACGCAGTATTTT; CDR3: CAWSFGLAAPTDTQYF
size: NA; J: TRBJ1-1; D: TRBD1; V: TRBV6-5; DNA: TGTGCCAGCAGCCTGACAGGGAAGGCCACTGAAGCTTTCTTT; CDR3: CASSLTGKATEAFF
size: NA; J: TRBJ1-1; D: TRBD1; V: TRBV6-2/TRBV6-3; DNA: TGTGCCAGCAGTTACTTAAGGACAGGGGGAGTGAACACTGAAGCTTTCTTT; CDR3: CASSYLRTGGVNTEAFF
size: NA; J: TRBJ2-6; D: NA; V: TRBV6-4; DNA: TGTGCCAGCAGTGACAAGGCTGGGGCCAACGTCCTGACTTTC; CDR3: CASSDKAGANVLTF
size: NA; J: TRBJ2-1; D: NA; V: TRBV7-2; DNA: TGTGCCAGCAGCCCGAATCCCAACAATGAGCAGTTCTTC; CDR3: CASSPNPNNEQFF
size: NA; J: TRBJ2-7; D: NA; V: TRBV7-7; DNA: TGTGCTAGCAGCCCACGACAGGACGTTGAGCAGTACTTC; CDR3: CASSPRQDVEQYF
size: once; J: TRBJ2-7; D: NA; V: TRBV28; DNA: TGTGCCAGCAGTCCTCCCCGCACAGGGCCCAATACCTACGAACAGTACTTC; CDR3: CASSPPRTGPNTYEQYF
size: NA; J: TRBJ2-7; D: TRBD1; V: TRBV4-1; DNA: TGCGCCAGCAGCCAAACCGGGACAGCAGCTTCCTACGAGCAGTACTTC; CDR3: CASSQTGTAASYEQYF
size: NA; J: TRBJ1-1; D: NA; V: TRBV28; DNA: TGTGCCAGCACTCTTAGGGCAGGGGCAAGAACTGAAGCTTTCTTT; CDR3: CASTLRAGARTEAFF
size: NA; J: TRBJ1-2; D: NA; V: TRBV7-9; DNA: TGTGCCAGCAGCCCCTTTTTAGGGTCCTATGGCTACACCTTC; CDR3: CASSPFLGSYGYTF
size: NA; J: TRBJ2-1; D: NA; V: TRBV13; DNA: TGTGCCAGCAGCTTAGGCGGGTCGGGGGATGCGGCAAATGAGCAGTTCTTC; CDR3: CASSLGGSGDAANEQFF
size: NA; J: TRBJ1-1; D: NA; V: TRBV11-2; DNA: TGTGCCAGCAGCCCCGGGACCGAAGCTTTCTTT; CDR3: CASSPGTEAFF
size: NA; J: TRBJ1-1; D: NA; V: TRBV12-3/TRBV12-4; DNA: TGTGCCACCTCGAAGGGGATCCAGGCTTTCTTT; CDR3: CATSKGIQAFF
size: few; J: TRBJ1-2; D: NA; V: TRBV11-2; DNA: TGTGCCAGCAGCCAGAGAAGAAGTTGGGGAAACTATGGCTACACCTTC; CDR3: CASSQRRSWGNYGYTF
size: NA; J: TRBJ2-7; D: TRBD1; V: TRBV7-9; DNA: TGTGCCAGCAGCTTGGGTGGACAGGGCACCGGGGAGCAGTACTTC; CDR3: CASSLGGQGTGEQYF
size: NA; J: TRBJ2-1; D: TRBD1; V: TRBV19; DNA: TGTGCCAGTAGCACAGGGGGGCCTTTGTCCGGACAGTTCTTC; CDR3: CASSTGGPLSGQFF
size: NA; J: TRBJ2-7; D: NA; V: TRBV5-6; DNA: TGTGCCAGCAGCTATGCCGGGGAGCAGTACTTC; CDR3: CASSYAGEQYF
size: NA; J: TRBJ1-1; D: TRBD1; V: TRBV11-2; DNA: TGTGCCAGCTACGGGACAGGGGGTTCGAACACTGAAGCTTTCTTT; CDR3: CASYGTGGSNTEAFF
size: NA; J: TRBJ1-1; D: NA; V: TRBV6-5; DNA: TGTGCCAGCAGTCAGACAGGCGAGAACACTGAAGCTTTCTTT; CDR3: CASSQTGENTEAFF
size: NA; J: TRBJ1-5; D: NA; V: TRBV6-2/TRBV6-3; DNA: TGTGCCAGCAGCGACAACCGCAATCAGCCCCAGCATTTT; CDR3: CASSDNRNQPQHF
size: once; J: TRBJ1-6; D: TRBD1; V: TRBV6-1; DNA: TGTGCCAGCAGTGAGACAGGGCGTGAGAATTCACCCCTCCACTTT; CDR3: CASSETGRENSPLHF
size: NA; J: TRBJ1-2; D: TRBD1; V: TRBV27; DNA: TGTGCCAGCAGTTTCTCCGGGACAGGGTTTGATGGCTACACCTTC; CDR3: CASSFSGTGFDGYTF
size: once; J: TRBJ1-5; D: NA; V: TRBV21-1; DNA: TGTGCCAGCAGCAAAGTCAGCAGGGAATGTAACAATCAGCCCCAGCATTTT; CDR3: CASSKVSRECNNQPQHF
size: NA; J: TRBJ2-3; D: NA; V: TRBV7-9; DNA: TGTGCCAGCAGCGTCGGGACATCCACAGATACGCAGTATTTT; CDR3: CASSVGTSTDTQYF
size: NA; J: TRBJ2-3; D: TRBD1; V: TRBV15; DNA: TGTGCCACCAGCGGACCGAGACAGGGTCAACGCACAGATACGCAGTATTTT; CDR3: CATSGPRQGQRTDTQYF
size: NA; J: TRBJ2-7; D: NA; V: TRBV5-4; DNA: TGTGCCAGCAGCGGGCCTGGCTACGAGCAGTACTTT; CDR3: CASSGPGYEQYF
size: NA; J: TRBJ2-1; D: TRBD2; V: TRBV24-1; DNA: TGTGCCACCAGTGATTCGACTAGCGGGAGATACAATGAGCAGTTCTTC; CDR3: CATSDSTSGRYNEQFF